These 21 T cell receptor beta chains came from one sample sequenced in a study of T cell responses to AZD1222 COVID-19 vaccine. Some clones are missing from TCRdb's copy, which holds only in-frame ones; the method was immunoSEQ multiplex PCR. The table includes around 140,000 clones, roughly nine tenths detected once. The material sequenced was peripheral blood, taken on day 0 of AZD1222 vaccination. Receptors were obtained from an adult in good health.

The gene calls are TRBV29-1 and TRBJ1-5; maybe TRBD1 (5 bases). V shed 6 bases and J shed 3 bases, with 12 bases lying between them. Germline CDR1 is SQVTM and CDR2 is ANQGSEA. The CDR3 has 13 residues. The CDR3 protein is CSVATDINQPQHF. As DNA, the CDR3 is TGCAGCGTCGCGACAGATATCAATCAGCCCCAGCATTTT.

J is TRBJ2-1 and V is TRBV6-5; TRBD2 agrees at 8 bases. V shed 6 bases and J 8 bases; nucleotides not matched to a gene: 12. CDR1 and CDR2 (germline): MNHEY, SVGAGI. The CDR3 contains 15 residues. For the CDR3, the DNA is TGTGCCAGCAGCCCCAGCTTAGCGGGGAAGGATGAGCAGTTCTTC. Translating gives CASSPSLAGKDEQFF.

The rearrangement uses TRBV19 and TRBJ1-3; D possibly corresponds to TRBD1 (5 bases). This CDR3 has 16 amino acids. Trimming took off 5 bases at V and 0 bases at J, with 14 bases between the two ends. Germline values: CDR1 LNHDA, CDR2 SQIVND (reference sequence). For the CDR3, the DNA is TGTGCCAGTAGTCCGGGACGGAGCCGCTCTGGAAACACCATATATTTT. Translation gives CASSPGRSRSGNTIYF.

The chain is built from TRBV19 and TRBJ1-2, with D uncertain. The V end lost 1 base, the J end lost 4 bases, and 7 bases lay between the germline ends. The germline gives CDR1 LNHDA, CDR2 SQIVND (reference sequence). The CDR3 totals 13 residues. The DNA for the CDR3 is TGTGCCAGTAGTATAGGGCAGGCCTATGGCTACACCTTC. It specifies CASSIGQAYGYTF.

Here the CDR3 reads CATSDTGQIENQPQHF. In DNA form, the CDR3 reads TGTGCCACCAGTGACACGGGACAGATCGAGAATCAGCCCCAGCATTTT. The chain recombines TRBV24-1 with TRBJ1-5; TRBD1 matches 7 bases. From germline, CDR1 is KGHDR and CDR2 SFDVKD. Trimming cost V 4 bases and J 4 bases; bases outside gene matches: 9. This CDR3 is built from 16 residues.

The chain carries TRBV4-2 and TRBJ1-3; D not resolved. The CDR3 extends over 12 amino acids. Trimming took off 4 bases at V and 0 bases at J, with 1 base between the two ends. Germline V gene lookup returns CDR1 LGHNA and CDR2 YNFKEQ. CDR3 nucleotides: TGTGCCAGCAGCCCCTCTGGAAACACCATATATTTT. Protein: CASSPSGNTIYF.

DNA of the CDR3: TGTGCCAGCAGTTTCGCCCTGGGGGGACAGCCCCAGCATTTT. Its protein product is CASSFALGGQPQHF. The chain carries TRBV28 and TRBJ1-5; D might be TRBD1 (5 bases). CDR1 MDHEN and CDR2 SYDVKM come from the germline V gene. Trimming pared 3 bases from V and 7 bases from J, leaving 13 bases between. The CDR3 has 14 residues.

This clone has only one observation. This chain links TRBV28 with TRBJ1-2; 7 bases agree with TRBD1. Germline CDR1 is MDHEN and CDR2 is SYDVKM. There are 11 residues in the CDR3. V lost 6 bases, J lost 8 bases, and 3 bases stayed unmatched. CDR3 loop: CASRGDRGYTF. The CDR3 DNA is TGTGCCAGCAGAGGGGACAGAGGCTACACCTTC.

The rearrangement links TRBV5-4 to TRBJ2-4, with D maybe TRBD2 (7 bases). The CDR3 loop spans 15 amino acids. Germline assignment: CDR1 SGHNT and CDR2 YYREEE (reference sequence). V was trimmed by 2 bases and J by 5 bases, leaving 14 bases between them. CDR3 sequence reads: CASSLGRGAQNIQYF. CDR3 sequence (DNA): TGTGCCAGCAGCTTAGGCCGGGGGGCCCAAAACATTCAGTACTTC. Looking up the rest from reference TRBV5-4 and TRBJ2-4 gives the full variable domain: ETGVTQSPTHLIKTRGQQVTLRCSSQSGHNTVSWYQQALGQGPQFIFQYYREEENGRGNFPPRFSGLQFPNYSSELNVNALELDDSALYLCASSLGRGAQNIQYFGAGTRLSVL.

The chain couples TRBV6-2 or TRBV6-3 to TRBJ2-3; 9 bases fit TRBD2. Germline CDR1 and CDR2: MNHEY and SVGEGT. This CDR3 region has 18 residues. Trimming took 2 bases from V and 0 from J; bases not matched to a gene: 9. CDR3 loop: CASSYSGGPFRSTDTQYF. CDR3 nucleotide sequence: TGTGCCAGCAGTTACAGCGGGGGGCCCTTCCGTAGCACAGATACGCAGTATTTT.

This chain uses TRBV12-5 with TRBJ2-2; D remains unclear. V gave up 3 bases and J gave up 10 bases, with 15 bases separating them. The CDR3 is 14 amino acids. Germline values: CDR1 LGHNT, CDR2 FRNRAP. For the CDR3, the DNA is TGTGCTAGTGGTTTTAGTACCCCATACGCGGAGCTGTTTTTT. It yields the protein CASGFSTPYAELFF.

This chain connects TRBV7-2 to TRBJ1-2; D gene unclear. V lost 2 bases, J lost 7 bases, and 14 bases lay in between. CDR1 and CDR2 from the germline V gene are SGHTA and FQGNSA. The CDR3 consists of 14 residues. The CDR3 sequence: CASSLWLRSPGYTF. In DNA, the CDR3 is TGTGCCAGCAGCTTATGGTTGCGGTCCCCTGGCTACACCTTC.

The chain is built from TRBV14 and TRBJ2-7; D possibly corresponds to TRBD2 (5 bases). V shed 1 base and J shed 6 bases, with 10 bases lying between them. The CDR3 is 13 residues long. Germline values: CDR1 SGHDN, CDR2 FVKESK. The CDR3 DNA is TGTGCCAGCAGCCAAGGGGATGGAGGCGAGCAGTACTTC. It yields the protein CASSQGDGGEQYF.

This rearrangement joins TRBV28 to TRBJ2-1, with 7 nucleotides matching TRBD2. The V segment lost 6 bases and the J segment 2 bases; nucleotides outside the gene matches: 4. The CDR3 is 14 amino acids. Germline V lookup: CDR1 MDHEN, CDR2 SYDVKM. In DNA, the CDR3 is TGTGCCAGCAGCCCCGGGGGGACCTACAATGAGCAGTTCTTC. Protein sequence: CASSPGGTYNEQFF.

The chain joins TRBV6-2 or TRBV6-3 to TRBJ1-5; D is ambiguous. The CDR3 loop spans 15 amino acids. Trimming removed 0 bases at V and 6 bases at J, with 12 bases between. CDR1 MNHEY and CDR2 SVGEGT come from the germline V gene. The CDR3 here is CASSYSTALTQPQHF. CDR3 in DNA: TGTGCCAGCAGTTACTCAACCGCCCTTACTCAGCCCCAGCATTTT.

This clone appeared a single time. The chain carries TRBV5-6 and TRBJ1-1, with D possibly being TRBD1 (5 bases). CDR3 length equals 17 residues. V was clipped by 3 bases and J by 1 base, with 19 bases between them. The germline gives CDR1 SGHDT, CDR2 YYEEEE. The CDR3 loop is CASSSNRQRRGNTEAFF. The CDR3 DNA sequence: TGTGCCAGCAGCTCAAATCGACAGCGTCGGGGGAACACTGAAGCTTTCTTT.

This clone is a singleton in its sample. The rearrangement links TRBV11-3 to TRBJ2-1, with 10 positions matching TRBD2. This CDR3 spans 16 amino acids. The trim removed 5 bases at V and 9 bases at J, leaving 13 bases unmatched. Germline V lookup: CDR1 SGHNT, CDR2 YENEEA. The CDR3 nucleotides read TGTGCCAGCAGCCCTAGGGCAGCGGGGGGGCCTAGTGAGCAGTTCTTC. Translated, it gives CASSPRAAGGPSEQFF. The entire variable domain, with the rest obtained from reference TRBV11-3 and TRBJ2-1, is as follows: EAGVVQSPRYKIIEKKQPVAFWCNPISGHNTLYWYLQNLGQGPELLIRYENEEAVDDSQLPKDRFSAERLKGVDSTLKIQPAELGDSAVYLCASSPRAAGGPSEQFFGPGTRLTVL.

The chain employs TRBV4-2 and TRBJ1-6; D is possibly TRBD1 (5 bases). V was shortened by 0 bases and J by 6 bases, with 6 bases between the two germline ends. The CDR3 runs to 14 residues. Germline values: CDR1 LGHNA, CDR2 YNFKEQ. CDR3 loop: CASSQDQGNSPLHF. CDR3 sequence (DNA): TGTGCCAGCAGCCAAGATCAGGGTAATTCACCCCTCCACTTT.

This sequence joins TRBV28 and TRBJ2-7; D gene unclear. The germline V and J ends were trimmed by 7 bases and 5 bases, with 15 bases remaining between them. The CDR3 covers 13 residues. From germline, CDR1 is MDHEN and CDR2 SYDVKM. The CDR3 sequence: CASTNTGEDEQYF. The CDR3 DNA sequence: TGTGCCAGCACCAATACGGGTGAAGACGAGCAGTACTTC.

The rearrangement links TRBV28 to TRBJ1-5; 12 positions agree with TRBD1. V shed 2 bases, J shed 7 bases, and the junction held 3 bases outside the gene matches. Germline V CDR1 and CDR2: MDHEN, SYDVKM. This CDR3 comprises 15 residues. CDR3 coding DNA: TGTGCCAGCAGTTTAGGGACAGGGGGCCGGCAGCCCCAGCATTTT. Encoded protein: CASSLGTGGRQPQHF.

The chain joins TRBV5-6 to TRBJ1-2; D is possibly TRBD1 (5 bases). The germline V gene encodes CDR1 SGHDT and CDR2 YYEEEE. Trimming removed 4 bases from V and 0 bases from J, with 13 bases in between. The CDR3 length is 15 residues. For the CDR3, the DNA is TGTGCCAGCAGCAACCGGGACGGAGCTAACTATGGCTACACCTTC. Its translation is CASSNRDGANYGYTF. Combining the CDR3 with reference TRBV5-6 and TRBJ1-2 gives the whole variable domain DAGVTQSPTHLIKTRGQQVTLRCSPKSGHDTVSWYQQALGQGPQFIFQYYEEEERQRGNFPDRFSGHQFPNYSSELNVNALLLGDSALYLCASSNRDGANYGYTFGSGTRLTVV.